The clone carrying this T cell receptor beta chain turned up a few times. Its antigen is not known. The Oncomine TCR Beta short-read assay was applied to DNA of cultured CD4+ T cells. TCRdb passed the PCR reads through MiXCR, listing each CDR3 protein once. The table has some 20,000 distinct CDR3 sequences, around three fifths seen once. These data are taken from a study of vaccination and CD4 T cells after COVID-19. For the study at large: Recovered patients in the cohort numbered six men and four women, two of them Hispanic. Overlapping SARS-CoV-2, HCoV-NL63, HCoV-OC43 and HCoV-229E spike peptides stimulated the cells.

V was pared by 1 base and J by 1 base, with 15 bases between. Germline V gene lookup returns CDR1 SGHTA and CDR2 FQGNSA. The CDR3 runs to 17 residues. Treatment indicated: roughly 11-day PBMC culture with coronavirus spike peptide pools or control peptides (ViraFEST assay). Using peptide pools, antigen-specific T cells were expanded in ViraFEST before TCRs were sequenced. In this cohort, PCR tests turned positive between March and December 2020, predating US Alpha, Beta and Delta variants. The rearrangement joins TRBV7-2 to TRBJ2-3; D perhaps matches TRBD1 (5 bases). Sequencing was performed on CD4+ T cells from blood, cultured in vitro. The source is a human donor who had recovered from COVID-19. CDR3 sequence (DNA): TGTGCCAGCAGCTTAGACCTCAGGGAAGGAGGCACAGATACGCAGTATTTT. Its protein is CASSLDLREGGTDTQYF.